This TCR beta chain emerged from a study of beta chain features in type 1 diabetes. With V trimmed by 4 bases and J by 1 base, 6 bases remained unmatched. The CDR3 covers 15 residues. CDR1 is SGHRS and CDR2 is YFSETQ in the germline V gene. Points on this clone: Its target is unknown.

Only one heparinised blood draw was taken per donor, and its volume averaged around 100 mL. Each sorted fraction was over 98% pure. General study points: TCRB CDR3s were moderately but significantly shorter in Type 1 diabetes patients in all four CD4+ subsets. Cells with high TCR expression could be over-represented when cDNA is sequenced.

Expressed TCRB transcripts got sequenced, as all isolated RNA was reverse transcribed. Sequencing used immunoSEQ multiplex PCR; TCRdb keeps in-frame clones, though not all of them. The sample yields almost 350,000 clones, less than 9.5% seen once. The specimen was central memory CD4+ T cells from blood. This sequence joins TRBV5-1 and TRBJ2-3; 7 bases align to TRBD1. The sequence was collected from a woman aged 18-35 years in good health. The CDR3 DNA is TGCGCCAGCAGCATTGACAGGGTTGGCACAGATACGCAGTATTTT. It yields the protein CASSIDRVGTDTQYF.